This is a list of T cell receptor beta chains from one sample in a study of blood T cell repertoires in COVID-19. This table comes from immunoSEQ multiplex PCR, and its TCRdb copy is limited to in-frame clones, with some not included. The profile covers about 28,000 clones, with approximately 90% appearing a single time and around 5% taken by the ten largest. Sequenced sample: peripheral blood. The receptor source for this set is a man between 60 and 70 years old with active COVID-19. Each CDR3 is given with its conserved first and last residue. Each record gives: J gene, V gene, clone size, D gene, CDR3 protein, CDR3 DNA. A D gene is named only where the DNA matches it firmly. For some rows the clone size is stated as once, few or many, or as a class when expanded; others skip it.

TRBJ2-5	TRBV3-1/TRBV3-2	NA	TRBD2	CASSPGLRGETQYF	TGTGCCAGCAGCCCGGGACTACGTGGGGAGACCCAGTACTTC
TRBJ1-5	TRBV6-1	NA	NA	CASSEAMFDVGAAQPQHF	TGTGCCAGCAGTGAAGCGATGTTTGACGTGGGGGCGGCTCAGCCCCAGCATTTT
TRBJ2-2	TRBV7-9	NA	NA	CASSLIFGELFF	TGTGCCAGCAGCCTTATATTTGGGGAGCTGTTTTTT
TRBJ1-2	TRBV28	NA	NA	CASRPRAEDYGYTF	TGTGCCAGCAGACCTCGGGCGGAGGACTATGGCTACACCTTC
TRBJ2-7	TRBV9	NA	TRBD2	CASSVGGSGGFSEQYF	TGTGCCAGCAGCGTAGGCGGAAGCGGGGGGTTTTCGGAGCAGTACTTC
TRBJ2-5	TRBV18	NA	TRBD1	CASSPRGQGAVGHLQETQYF	TGTGCCAGCTCACCACGTGGACAGGGGGCGGTCGGACACTTACAAGAGACCCAGTACTTC
TRBJ1-4	TRBV14	NA	NA	CASSQQTTNEKLFF	TGTGCCAGCAGCCAACAGACAACTAATGAAAAACTGTTTTTT
TRBJ1-2	TRBV6-5	NA	NA	CASSYSSSGIPYGYTF	TGTGCCAGCAGTTACTCGAGTTCAGGGATCCCCTATGGCTACACCTTC
TRBJ1-1	TRBV28	NA	NA	CASKTGVVNTEAFF	TGTGCCAGCAAAACGGGGGTGGTGAACACTGAAGCTTTCTTT
TRBJ1-4	TRBV3-1/TRBV3-2	NA	TRBD1	CASSQGGQGNEGWIGEKLFF	TGTGCCAGCAGCCAAGGGGGACAGGGAAACGAGGGATGGATAGGTGAAAAACTGTTTTTT
TRBJ2-7	TRBV27	NA	TRBD2	CASRRLAGNSYEQYF	TGTGCCAGCAGACGACTAGCGGGGAACTCCTACGAGCAGTACTTC
TRBJ1-2	TRBV19	NA	NA	CASTETSYRVSGGYTF	TGTGCCAGTACCGAGACCTCATACAGGGTTTCCGGCGGCTACACCTTC
TRBJ2-5	TRBV7-3	NA	TRBD2	CASSQAGAQETQYF	TGTGCCAGCAGCCAGGCGGGAGCCCAAGAGACCCAGTACTTC
TRBJ1-5	TRBV19	NA	TRBD1	CASSPGGWGQPQHF	TGTGCCAGTAGTCCAGGGGGCTGGGGTCAGCCCCAGCATTTT
TRBJ1-2	TRBV19	NA	NA	CASSTRQSFNGYTF	TGTGCCAGTAGTACAAGACAGTCTTTTAATGGCTACACCTTC
TRBJ2-2	TRBV6-5	NA	NA	CASSFLSTGELFF	TGTGCCAGCAGTTTCCTGAGTACCGGGGAGCTGTTTTTT
TRBJ1-2	TRBV6-5	NA	NA	CASSYSWTVANYGYTF	TGTGCCAGCAGTTACAGCTGGACAGTCGCTAACTATGGCTACACCTTC
TRBJ2-7	TRBV24-1	NA	TRBD2	CATSDLRPSGVRYEQYF	TGTGCCACCAGTGATTTGCGTCCTAGCGGGGTCCGCTACGAGCAGTACTTC
TRBJ1-6	TRBV5-6	NA	TRBD1	CASSFLTGLDNSPLHF	TGTGCCAGCAGCTTTTTGACAGGGCTAGACAATTCACCCCTCCACTTT
TRBJ2-5	TRBV2	NA	TRBD2	CASSPRGGRETQYF	TGTGCCAGCAGTCCCCGGGGGGGCCGAGAGACCCAGTACTTC
TRBJ1-6	TRBV13	NA	NA	CASSLMGRGSPLHF	TGTGCCAGCAGCTTAATGGGGAGAGGTTCACCCCTCCACTTT
TRBJ2-5	TRBV2	NA	TRBD2	CASSPERLARKTTQYF	TGTGCCAGCAGTCCCGAACGACTAGCGCGGAAGACGACCCAGTACTTC
TRBJ1-2	TRBV5-4	NA	TRBD1	CASGRGQGATNYGYTF	TGTGCCAGCGGGAGGGGACAGGGGGCCACTAACTATGGCTACACCTTC
TRBJ1-1	TRBV7-9	NA	NA	CASSLRDTEAFF	TGTGCCAGCAGCTTACGCGACACTGAAGCTTTCTTT
TRBJ1-1	TRBV5-1	once	TRBD1	CASRTGVNTEAFF	TGCGCCAGCAGGACAGGGGTTAACACTGAAGCTTTCTTT
TRBJ2-3	TRBV24-1	NA	NA	CATSDSGKGHTDTQYF	TGTGCCACCAGTGACTCAGGGAAGGGGCACACAGATACGCAGTATTTT
TRBJ2-2	TRBV29-1	NA	NA	CSVRLGSDTGELFF	TGCAGCGTGCGCCTAGGATCGGACACCGGGGAGCTGTTTTTT
TRBJ2-2	TRBV27	NA	TRBD2	CASSRSGIAGNTGELFF	TGTGCCAGCAGTCGATCAGGAATAGCGGGTAACACCGGGGAGCTGTTTTTT
TRBJ2-7	TRBV19	NA	NA	CASSRSLGYEQYF	TGTGCCAGTAGTAGGAGCCTTGGCTACGAGCAGTACTTC
TRBJ2-5	TRBV27	NA	NA	CASRPPADQETQYF	TGTGCCAGCCGTCCCCCCGCGGACCAAGAGACCCAGTACTTC
TRBJ1-5	TRBV6-1	once	NA	CASSEGRKNQPQHF	TGTGCCAGCAGTGAGGGGCGGAAAAATCAGCCCCAGCATTTT
TRBJ2-7	TRBV6-4	once	TRBD2	CASSDPRTSVGYEQYF	TGTGCCAGCAGTGACCCACGGACTAGCGTAGGGTACGAGCAGTACTTC
TRBJ1-6	TRBV15	NA	NA	CATSRGGKHLNSPLHF	TGTGCCACCAGCAGAGGGGGCAAACATTTGAATTCACCCCTCCACTTT
TRBJ1-4	TRBV19	NA	TRBD1	CASSPDPTGKLFF	TGTGCCAGTAGTCCGGACCCGACAGGGAAACTGTTTTTT
TRBJ2-7	TRBV19	NA	TRBD2	CASSGSGAAYEQYF	TGTGCCAGTAGTGGGAGCGGGGCCGCCTACGAGCAGTACTTC
TRBJ1-2	TRBV18	NA	NA	CASSTRGAGWSYTF	TGTGCCAGCTCAACCCGGGGAGCCGGTTGGAGCTACACCTTC
TRBJ1-5	TRBV4-1	NA	TRBD1	CASSQEEGTGENQPQHF	TGCGCCAGCAGCCAAGAAGAGGGGACAGGGGAAAATCAGCCCCAGCATTTT
TRBJ2-3	TRBV4-1	once	TRBD2	CASSQRTSRGADTQYF	TGCGCCAGCAGCCAACGGACTAGCCGGGGAGCAGATACGCAGTATTTT